This section outlines one T cell receptor beta chain sequence together with its context. The antigen is undetermined. CD4+ cells were split into CD45RA+ naive and CD45RA-negative memory subsets. Repertoires were generated with immunoSEQ multiplex PCR, while TCRdb's copy carries only in-frame clones and drops some. The data show about 600,000 clones, more than 95% seen once. The sample originates from a study of shared clonotypes between healthy human individuals. The overall study: The plates for each donor numbered three CD4 naive, three CD4 memory, two CD8 naive and one CD8 memory.

Overall study results and limits: Approximately 5.4% of naive CD4 clonotypes were common to a few donors. Blood alone was sampled, and tissue repertoires likely differ.

The sample was naive CD4+ T cells sorted from blood. Documented subset: CD45RA+ positively selected. The receptor comes from a woman aged 25 to 39 in good health.

CDR3: CASRMSGSYEQYF. The CDR3 DNA sequence: TGCGCCAGCCGGATGAGTGGGTCCTACGAGCAGTACTTC. The V call is TRBV10-2, the J call TRBJ2-7; D is uncertain. The V end was cut by 8 bases, the J end by 1 base, with 12 bases between. The germline CDR1 and CDR2 sequences are WSHSY and SAAADI. This CDR3 spans 13 amino acids.